This T cell receptor (beta chain) was captured by sequencing in a study of cytomegalovirus exposure and HLA in healthy donors (TCRdb year 2017). In terms of the full investigation: An earlier analysis of some 550 of the donors reported about 250 Gb of sequence data and more than 90 million unique TCR beta sequences from some 180 million T cells. Roughly 300 gigabases of sequencing data and around 88 million unique TCR sequences made up an early release that covered 500 to 700 HLA-typed donors. The genetic ancestry cluster associated with self-reported Caucasian donors included about 81% of the approximately 400 genotyped donors. The study was designed to test whether signatures of past pathogen exposure could be identified by cataloging public T cell receptors. The study profiled the T cell repertoires of more than 500 subjects by immunosequencing and related them to cytomegalovirus serostatus. Besides the first cohort of around 670 subjects, a separate validation cohort made up of some 110 different subjects was used. The study combined high-throughput TCR immunosequencing, statistical association of individual TCRs with disease status, and machine learning to predict cytomegalovirus infection status. In a later analysis, previously published TCR beta repertoires from 550 to 750 donors were re-analyzed and high-resolution HLA genotyping was added so that TCR occurrence patterns could be studied. The later analysis used no new phenotypic data to find candidate immune exposures, relying instead on TCR beta sequences and their occurrence across donors. In an earlier analysis of a few hundred of the donors, high-throughput TCR beta sequencing was used to judge whether each TCR beta V gene segment behaved as functional or pseudogenic. Donor age, sex, ethnicity and CMV serostatus were collected together with the repertoire data. A later genetic analysis used genome-wide SNP genotypes for about 60% of the 666 donors, treating that subset as a discovery cohort. All discovery cohort repertoires had been generated on a single sequencing platform. Both class I and class II loci were covered by HLA typing, at four-digit resolution. The number of donors typed differed by locus, with 629-630 for A, B, C, DRB1 and DQB1, around 520 for DQA1, about 610 for DPA1, and 450 to 480 for DPB1. A handful of DR-DQ haplotypes were handled as single units for association and clustering because linkage in the cohort was strong. On average, around 200,000 unique TCR beta nucleotide sequences were sequenced per donor among a few hundred genotyped donors of the cohort, with around 19% of those sequences being non-productive.

To prepare the library, the immunoSEQ multiplex PCR assay was applied. For the multiplex PCR, a mixture combining 60 forward primers for TCR Vbeta segments and 13 reverse primers for TCR Jbeta segments was used. The CDR3 region of rearranged TCR beta genes was amplified from genomic DNA with a multiplex PCR assay. Amplified TCR beta libraries were sequenced as 87-base-pair reads on the Illumina HiSeq System. Under the source paper's analysis protocol: In a later analysis, tens of millions of unique TCR beta chains were counted across the approximately 640 repertoires, and roughly 10 million of these chains were shared by at least two donors. To remove PCR and sequencing errors, raw reads were error-corrected and collapsed into unique sequences using a nearest-neighbor algorithm that merged closely related sequences. V, D and J gene segments were assigned by aligning CDR3 sequences to IMGT reference sequences. For a sequence to be retained, a match of at least six nucleotides was required to both a V gene segment and a J gene segment. Rearrangements were called productive when the CDR3 lacked stop codons and stayed in frame with V and J; all others were non-productive. CDR3 was defined by IMGT convention, running from the second conserved V-encoded cysteine to the conserved J-encoded phenylalanine. The earlier analysis of about 640 of the donors excluded any sequence lacking an unambiguous match to a single V gene segment. In an earlier analysis of approximately 560 of the donors, a V segment was called functional when productive rearrangements were above 56.7%, and segregating when the standard deviation between donors exceeded 5%. A statistical classification framework was developed to diagnose cytomegalovirus status using the catalog of TCR beta chain sequences. A later analysis assigned V and J genes by comparing TCR nucleotide sequences with IMGT/GENE-DB human TR gene sequences. A later analysis assigned CDR3 sequences and most-parsimonious VDJ recombination scenarios with the TCRdist pipeline. In a later analysis, every TCR beta chain was defined by the combination of its CDR3 amino acid sequence and its V-gene family, and reads without a unique V-gene family were dropped. As a way to deal with suspected cross-contamination and a sequencing artifact, a later analysis dropped more than 500 nucleotide sequences that were highly shared and had low generation probability. In a later analysis, a clonal expansion index was calculated for each public chain from normalized within-repertoire ranks of inferred template counts. In a later analysis, generation probabilities were computed with a VDJ recombination model fitted to out-of-frame rearrangements, and the resulting probabilities were checked against IGoR. A later analysis scored TCR-TCR, TCR-HLA and TCR-CMV co-occurrence with hypergeometric tests, applying a repertoire-size bias correction to TCR pairs. In a later analysis, false discovery rates were estimated by permuting HLA or CMV assignments 20 times. In a later analysis, co-occurring TCRs were grouped using DBSCAN, with TCRdist sequence similarity added in when clustering inside HLA-allele-positive subsets. Repertoires with fewer than 30,000 or more than 120,000 public chains, plus five repertoires with anomalous nucleotide sharing, were excluded from co-occurrence clustering. Sourced from immuneACCESS, this table was stored by TCRdb with only in-frame sequences that have V and J called. A share of the clones is absent; for the studies checked, an unresolved V gene accounts for under half, and the remainder has no known explanation. The V and J calls and the clone size are those of that table, but D and trimming were determined from the DNA. The sample profile shows over 30,000 clones; 60% to 70% of them were found once. The biggest ten clones account for around a tenth of the sample.

In total, 600 or so healthy bone marrow donors made up the cohort. All cohort members were sampled while nominally healthy, although unrecorded immune exposures were likely present. The donor tested CMV seropositive and was one of the 289 seropositive cohort members. Every donor gave a peripheral blood sample, and the peripheral blood mononuclear cells from that sample were used for TCR beta sequencing. Genomic DNA was extracted from the blood cell samples with the Qiagen DNeasy Blood Extraction Kit. Including cysteine and phenylalanine, the CDR3 has 15 amino acids. The DNA shown is the 45-base CDR3, in frame from base 1. CDR1 and CDR2 are drawn from the germline V gene: SGHNT, YENEEA. A distance of 19 bases separates the germline ends of V and J, which lose 5 bases and 8 bases respectively. This clone was detected only once. Its specific antigen is unknown. No base qualities exist here, and no much larger clone lies one base off it.

The research as a whole found: When HLA alleles, especially DR and DQ, strongly co-occurred, TCR associations were difficult to assign to individual alleles. Sequencing depth was assumed to be roughly uniform across donors in the presence/absence analyses, though that assumption may not hold. Linkage disequilibrium might explain the correlated functional status among segregating V segments, but an unknown experimental factor could not be ruled out. A later analysis reported that several top co-occurrence clusters appeared linked to parvovirus B19, influenza, CMV and Epstein-Barr virus. In the study, about 150 TCR beta chains were listed as associated with cytomegalovirus. In a later analysis, some 18,000 TCR beta sequences were associated with specific HLA alleles at a false discovery rate of 0.05. A cluster of highly shared sequence variants was judged likely to represent a technical artifact of the sequencing pipeline. Because HLA typing was missing for some donors at each locus, association tests included only the typed subset. CMV serostatus was the only immune exposure information available for the cohort. A further reported finding was that TCR beta sequences accurately predicted the HLA-A and HLA-B alleles for most subjects in the first cohort. An earlier analysis of approximately 530 of the donors showed that most TCR beta V segments appeared in productive rearrangements either about 87% or about 30% of the time, which broadly matched IMGT annotations. In a later analysis, HLA-associated TCR beta chains were found to be more clonally expanded and to have lower generation probabilities than equally common non-associated chains. Cytomegalovirus status was reported to be diagnosed by the classifier with high specificity and sensitivity in both the original and validation cohorts. It was suggested by the authors that the approach could potentially be generalized to other disease states and immunological phenotypes. A later analysis found that TCR association rates varied across HLA loci, with DRB1 alleles showing the most associated TCRs and HLA-C alleles the fewest. Most CMV-associated TCR beta chains appeared to be HLA-restricted in a later analysis, and the HLA associations seemed to be driven largely by CMV exposure. While some public TCRs were present in many individuals, most TCR sequences turned up only very rarely across donors. In vitro tests confirmed that a few of the cytomegalovirus-associated TCR beta chains recognize cytomegalovirus antigens. V-gene and J-gene trimming of TCR beta chains was associated with a missense DCLRE1C variant in a later genetic analysis, and the association was replicated in an independent cohort. Roughly 15 rarely observed V segments, including chromosome 9 orphons, were excluded from the earlier analysis of several hundred of the donors because counts were too low. A later genetic analysis reported fewer N-insertions in productive TCRs among donors in an Asian-associated ancestry cluster than the roughly 650-donor mean. This cohort had only TCR beta chains sequenced, and the lack of alpha or paired-chain data limited which features could be detected. Some IMGT-functional V segments, including TRBV6-2 and TRBV6-3, could not be told apart with the 87-base-pair reads, so those segments were excluded.

Source material: PBMCs. The sequence is built from TRBV11-3 and TRBJ2-1; TRBD1 might be the D gene, on 5 matching bases. The receptor's source is a man aged 35 to 55 in good health and CMV-seropositive. The CDR3 protein sequence reads: CASSPRTRLGDEQFF. The nucleotides are TGTGCCAGCAGCCCGAGGACACGCCTTGGGGATGAGCAGTTCTTC.